Listed below are T cell receptor beta chains from one sample, sequenced in a study of CD8 T cells in ankylosing spondylitis. One entry per CDR3 protein, called by TCRdb with MiXCR from the 5' RACE reads. The sample gives almost 30,000 distinct CDR3 sequences, about 5.2% of which show up once; approximately 1.7% is in the top ten. The sequenced material came from blood, either unsorted or a sorted T cell fraction (not recorded which). The receptors originated from a female donor with ankylosing spondylitis or in good health (not recorded which). Both conserved end residues are part of each CDR3. A D gene is named only where the DNA matches it firmly. The size field is filled for only some rows; it gives once, few, many or a size class.

d_call	clone_size	v_call	j_call	cdr3_nt	cdr3_aa
TRBD1	many	TRBV9	TRBJ2-1	TGTGCCAGCAGCCCCAGGACAGGGTCCCATGAGCAGTTCTTC	CASSPRTGSHEQFF
TRBD2	many	TRBV9	TRBJ2-2	TGTGCCAGCAGCGGAGACACGGGACTAGCGGGAAGGACCGGGGAGCTGTTTTTT	CASSGDTGLAGRTGELFF
TRBD2	many	TRBV9	TRBJ2-3	TGTGCCAGCAGCCCCCTCGGGGGACTAGCAACAGATACGCAGTATTTT	CASSPLGGLATDTQYF
TRBD1	many	TRBV9	TRBJ1-1	TGTGCCAGCAGTCCTTTCCAGGGGGCTCGAGCTTTCTTT	CASSPFQGARAFF
TRBD1	many	TRBV9	TRBJ2-7	TGTGCCAGCAGCACTTCCGGGACAGGCTCCTACGAGCAGTACTTC	CASSTSGTGSYEQYF
.	many	TRBV23-1	TRBJ2-1	TGCGCCAGCAGTCAATCGCCGAGAGTCTCCTACAATGAGCAGTTCTTC	CASSQSPRVSYNEQFF
.	medium-sized	TRBV9	TRBJ2-2	TGTGCCAGCAGCGTAATGCGGGGCGGGGAGCTGTTTTTT	CASSVMRGGELFF
TRBD2	many	TRBV9	TRBJ2-5	TGTGCCAGCAGCGTAGTTGGCGCGGGAGGTCCCGGAGAGACCCAGTACTTC	CASSVVGAGGPGETQYF
.	.	TRBV9	TRBJ2-7	TGTGCCAGCAGCGTAGACACGGGTAGCTCCTACGAGCAGTACTTC	CASSVDTGSSYEQYF
.	.	TRBV9	TRBJ2-7	TGTGCCAGCAGCGTAGCTGGCGCGAGTACCCTCTACGAGCAGTACTTC	CASSVAGASTLYEQYF
TRBD2	many	TRBV9	TRBJ2-2	TGTGCCAGCAGCGTACCCGCGACTAGCGACACCGGGGAGCTGTTTTTT	CASSVPATSDTGELFF
.	many	TRBV9	TRBJ2-5	TGTGCCAGCAGCGTAGGGGGGGCGGAGACCCAGTACTTC	CASSVGGAETQYF
.	many	TRBV9	TRBJ2-3	TGTGCCAGCAGCGTAGCTCCAGGGACGACAGATACGCAGTATTTT	CASSVAPGTTDTQYF
TRBD2	many	TRBV9	TRBJ2-3	TGTGCCAGCAGCGTAGAGGGACTAGCCTTCACAGATACGCAGTATTTT	CASSVEGLAFTDTQYF
.	many	TRBV9	TRBJ2-7	TGTGCCAGCAGCGCAGACCCTCTCGGGACCTACGAGCAGTACTTC	CASSADPLGTYEQYF
.	many	TRBV9	TRBJ2-3	TGTGCCAGCAGCCTCGCCATCACAGATACGCAGTATTTT	CASSLAITDTQYF
.	.	TRBV9	TRBJ2-7	TGTGCCAGCAGCGGAAGGGGAGACGAGCAGTACTTC	CASSGRGDEQYF
TRBD1	.	TRBV9	TRBJ1-3	TGTGCCAGCAGCGCGACAGGGTCTGGAAACACCATATATTTT	CASSATGSGNTIYF
.	many	TRBV9	TRBJ2-2	TGTGCCAGCAGCCGGGCTACGAACACCGGGGAGCTGTTTTTT	CASSRATNTGELFF
.	few	TRBV9	TRBJ2-1	TGTGCCAGCAGCGTAGGTCTCCTCTCCTACAATGAGCAGTTCTTC	CASSVGLLSYNEQFF
TRBD2	.	TRBV9	TRBJ2-1	TGTGCCAGCAGCTTGAGCGGGGGACGGGATGAGCAGTTCTTC	CASSLSGGRDEQFF
TRBD2	many	TRBV9	TRBJ2-1	TGTGCCAGCAGCGTAGGTATACTAGCGGGGATGGTGGGGGAGCAGTTCTTC	CASSVGILAGMVGEQFF
TRBD2	many	TRBV9	TRBJ2-7	TGTGCCAGCAGCGTAGTTCCTAGCGGGAGTTACGAGCAGTACTTC	CASSVVPSGSYEQYF
.	many	TRBV9	TRBJ1-5	TGTGCCAGCAGCGTAGGCGATCAGCCCCAGCATTTT	CASSVGDQPQHF
.	medium-sized	TRBV9	TRBJ1-2	TGTGCCAGCAGCCCGGCACGGGAAAACTATGGCTACACCTTC	CASSPARENYGYTF
.	many	TRBV9	TRBJ2-7	TGTGCCAGCAGCGTGGGTAAGGGGAACGAGCAGTACTTC	CASSVGKGNEQYF
TRBD2	many	TRBV9	TRBJ2-1	TGTGCCAGCAGCGCGGGGACTAGCGGGGGCCTCTACAATGAGCAGTTCTTC	CASSAGTSGGLYNEQFF
.	few	TRBV9	TRBJ1-1	TGTGCCAGCAGCGTATCTGGGACGGTGAACACTGAAGCTTTCTTT	CASSVSGTVNTEAFF
TRBD1	many	TRBV9	TRBJ1-1	TGTGCCAGCAGCGAGGACAGGCACACTGAAGCTTTCTTT	CASSEDRHTEAFF
.	few	TRBV9	TRBJ2-1	TGTGCCAGCAGCCCCCAGGGGACCTACTACAATGAGCAGTTCTTC	CASSPQGTYYNEQFF
.	many	TRBV9	TRBJ2-1	TGTGCCAGCAGCTTCGGACTTCGCATGGAGGGCAATGAGCAGTTCTTC	CASSFGLRMEGNEQFF
.	.	TRBV23-1	TRBJ2-2	TGCGCCAGCAGTCCACTGGGGGCGTCGTTAGGCGGGGAGCTGTTTTTT	CASSPLGASLGGELFF
.	many	TRBV9	TRBJ2-7	TGTGCCAGCAGCGTGGGGGCTAGCGGCCCACCGCCTTACGAGCAGTACTTC	CASSVGASGPPPYEQYF
TRBD2	few	TRBV9	TRBJ2-7	TGTGCCAGCAGCCGGACTAGCGGGAACAACGAGCAGTACTTC	CASSRTSGNNEQYF
TRBD1	many	TRBV9	TRBJ2-5	TGTGCCAGCAGCGAAAGACAGGGGGCCCAAGAGACCCAGTACTTC	CASSERQGAQETQYF
.	many	TRBV9	TRBJ1-3	TGTGCCAGCAGCGTAGAGGAAAACACCATATATTTT	CASSVEENTIYF